What follows are 32 T cell receptor beta chains derived from one specimen sequenced in a study of technical replicates of blood from a handful of donors. Measured with immunoSEQ multiplex PCR; TCRdb has only the in-frame clones, and not every one. The profile shows some 87,000 clones, about 96% of them singletons. Material for sequencing was T cells isolated from PBMCs. The origin of the receptors is a human donor in good health.

The table lists this clone with a few counts. The V call is TRBV6-1, the J call TRBJ2-1, with 11 bases that match TRBD2. Germline V gene lookup returns CDR1 MNHNS and CDR2 SASEGT. V lost 6 bases to trimming and J lost 8 bases; unmatched junction nucleotides: 6. The CDR3 length is 14 residues. CDR3: CASRLAGEVDEQFF. The CDR3 DNA follows: TGTGCCAGCAGACTAGCGGGAGAGGTGGATGAGCAGTTCTTC.

The CDR3 DNA reads TGTGCCAGCAGCGTAGATGTCAGGCATGGCTACACCTTC. It is translated as CASSVDVRHGYTF. The chain is built from TRBV9 and TRBJ1-2; D gene unclear. CDR1 SGDLS and CDR2 YYNGEE come from the germline V gene. The CDR3 covers 13 residues. Trimming took off 0 bases at V and 6 bases at J, with 9 bases between the two ends.

The chain joins TRBV15 to TRBJ1-1; D uncertain. The CDR3 is 14 residues long. Deletions cut 0 bases from V and 4 bases from J, with 9 bases between. Germline CDR1 reads LNHNV; CDR2 reads YYDKDF (reference sequence). The CDR3 sequence is CATSRDLRVTEAFF. The CDR3 coding sequence is TGTGCCACCAGCAGAGATTTGCGGGTCACTGAAGCTTTCTTT.

The chain recombines TRBV5-4 with TRBJ1-2, with a weak D call TRBD1 (6 bases). The V and J ends lost 5 bases and 7 bases respectively, with 24 bases between them. In germline, CDR1 is SGHNT, CDR2 YYREEE (reference sequence). The CDR3 has 16 residues. The DNA for the CDR3 is TGTGCCAGCAGTCTAGTCGTGGGACACCCCCCTGGTGGCTACACCTTC. Residues: CASSLVVGHPPGGYTF.

The chain carries TRBV28 and TRBJ2-1; 13 positions match TRBD2. The CDR3 length is 17 residues. The germline CDR1 and CDR2 sequences are MDHEN and SYDVKM. With V trimmed by 7 bases and J by 7 bases, 13 bases remained unmatched. CDR3 DNA sequence: TGTGCCAGCACCTCGACCCGACTAGCGGGAGGATCTAATGAGCAGTTCTTC. It translates to CASTSTRLAGGSNEQFF.

The chain uses TRBV4-2 and TRBJ2-7; D gene uncertain. V was pared by 0 bases and J by 4 bases, with 13 bases between. The CDR3 is 15 residues long. Per germline, CDR1 LGHNA and CDR2 YNFKEQ. The DNA of the CDR3 is TGTGCCAGCAGCCAAGAAGGATCCGAGGCGTACGAGCAGTACTTC. The encoded protein is CASSQEGSEAYEQYF.

V gene TRBV4-1 combines with J gene TRBJ2-7; 8 nucleotides match TRBD2. Per germline, CDR1 MGHRA and CDR2 YSYEKL. J was trimmed by 2 bases and V by 0 bases; bases with no gene match: 3. CDR3 size: 15 residues. The CDR3 DNA sequence: TGCGCCAGCAGCCAAGAGTGGCGGGGGGCCTACGAGCAGTACTTC. It codes for CASSQEWRGAYEQYF.

The chain recombines TRBV2 with TRBJ2-1; 10 bases map to TRBD1. The CDR3 extends over 14 amino acids. Germline V gene data show CDR1 as SNHLY and CDR2 as FYNNEI. J was trimmed by 8 bases and V by 10 bases; bases with no gene match: 11. The CDR3 loop reads CATPRDRGGDEQFF. The CDR3 nucleotides read TGTGCCACCCCGAGGGACAGGGGAGGAGATGAGCAGTTCTTC.

This clone was seen only once. The chain uses TRBV5-5 and TRBJ1-2; TRBD1 matches 7 bases. The J segment lost 8 bases and the V segment lost 7 bases, leaving 14 bases of the junction unmatched. The CDR3 is 14 residues long. Germline CDR1 is SGHKS and CDR2 is YYEKEE (reference sequence). CDR3 nucleotide sequence: TGTGCCAGCTTCTACTTAGGACAGGTCTTGGGCTACACCTTC. It specifies CASFYLGQVLGYTF.

V is TRBV9 and J is TRBJ1-3; TRBD1 matches at 7 bases. This CDR3 region has 17 residues. CDR1 and CDR2 (germline): SGDLS, YYNGEE. V shed 2 bases, J shed 0 bases, and the junction held 8 bases outside the gene matches. The CDR3 protein is CASSVGDRRTSGNTIYF. The CDR3 DNA sequence: TGTGCCAGCAGCGTCGGGGACAGAAGAACCTCTGGAAACACCATATATTTT.

V gene TRBV7-7 combines with J gene TRBJ2-5; TRBD2 might be the D (7 bases). V lost 5 bases and J lost 1, with 14 bases in between. This CDR3 has 15 residues. Germline V gives CDR1 SSHAT, CDR2 FNYEAQ (reference sequence). This CDR3 is CASSPQGGGQETQYF. The CDR3 DNA follows: TGTGCCAGCAGCCCCCAAGGGGGGGGCCAAGAGACCCAGTACTTC.

The chain recombines TRBV6-6 with TRBJ1-1; D unclear. The CDR3 length is 15 residues. Deletions cut 2 bases from V and 0 bases from J, with 10 bases between. Germline V CDR1 and CDR2: MNHNY, SVGAGI (reference sequence). In DNA form, the CDR3 reads TGTGCCAGCAGTTACCTCCTTGAGTTGAACACTGAAGCTTTCTTT. Translating gives CASSYLLELNTEAFF.

This clone was seen just once. The rearrangement joins TRBV5-6 to TRBJ2-3; 8 bases map to TRBD1. Trimming removed 8 bases from V and 2 bases from J; junction bases left unmatched: 4. The CDR3 is 13 residues long. Germline lookup yields CDR1 SGHDT and CDR2 YYEEEE. The CDR3 coding sequence is TGTGCCAGTCAGGGGGCTCCCACAGATACGCAGTATTTT. Residues: CASQGAPTDTQYF.

The chain recombines TRBV19 with TRBJ2-3; D unresolved. Germline lookup yields CDR1 LNHDA and CDR2 SQIVND (reference sequence). The CDR3 spans 11 residues. Trimming pared 8 bases from V and 5 bases from J, leaving 8 bases between. The CDR3 here is CASRVGDTQYF. As DNA, the CDR3 is TGTGCCAGTCGTGTCGGAGATACGCAGTATTTT.

The chain uses TRBV6-1 and TRBJ2-1; D is possibly TRBD2 (5 bases). This CDR3 spans 12 amino acids. The germline V gene has CDR1 MNHNS and CDR2 SASEGT. V lost 7 bases to trimming and J lost 4 bases, with 8 bases between them. CDR3: CASILEYNEQFF. Written as DNA, the CDR3 is TGTGCCAGCATACTAGAGTACAATGAGCAGTTCTTC.

In its sample, this clone was seen a few times. This chain joins TRBV19 and TRBJ1-1; D call uncertain. CDR1 LNHDA and CDR2 SQIVND come from the germline V gene (reference sequence). This CDR3 region has 13 residues. Trimming took 1 base from V and 0 from J, leaving 3 bases between them. The CDR3 DNA sequence: TGTGCCAGTAGTATAGTCTTGAACACTGAAGCTTTCTTT. Protein product: CASSIVLNTEAFF.

The chain recombines TRBV28 with TRBJ2-2; 8 bases agree with TRBD2. The CDR3 has 16 residues. Germline V CDR1 and CDR2: MDHEN, SYDVKM. After removal of 5 bases from V and 2 bases from J, the junction contained 7 bases not matched to a gene. This CDR3 is CASSLKGLGNTGELFF. The CDR3 bases are TGTGCCAGCAGTCTAAAGGGACTAGGCAACACCGGGGAGCTGTTTTTT.

This chain uses TRBV7-2 with TRBJ2-7, with D perhaps TRBD1 (6 bases). CDR1 is SGHTA and CDR2 is FQGNSA in the germline V gene. The CDR3 has 13 amino acids. V was trimmed by 3 bases and J by 3 bases, leaving 9 bases between them. CDR3 coding DNA: TGTGCCAGCAGCTTGCACAGGGTCTACGAGCAGTACTTC. Its protein product is CASSLHRVYEQYF.

V usage is TRBV30 and J usage is TRBJ2-1; D uncertain. The CDR3 runs 13 residues. Germline V gene lookup returns CDR1 GTSNPN and CDR2 SVGIG (reference sequence). The germline V and J ends were trimmed by 2 bases and 7 bases, with 12 bases remaining between them. This CDR3 reads CAWSQSELNEQFF. For the CDR3, the DNA is TGTGCCTGGAGTCAATCCGAGCTGAATGAGCAGTTCTTC.

This sequence joins TRBV5-3 and TRBJ2-1; D is unclear. TRBV5-3 is given ORF status, its function remaining uncertain. The CDR3 has 12 residues. Trimming removed 7 bases at V and 5 bases at J, with 10 bases between. The CDR3 loop is CARENLNNEQFF. The DNA of the CDR3 is TGTGCCAGAGAGAACCTAAACAATGAGCAGTTCTTC.

The chain uses TRBV9 and TRBJ2-7; 14 bases match TRBD2. Germline CDR1 is SGDLS and CDR2 is YYNGEE. V shed 0 bases, J shed 6 bases, and the junction held 5 bases outside the gene matches. The CDR3 is 16 residues long. As DNA, the CDR3 is TGTGCCAGCAGCGTAGGGGGACTAGCGGGAGTGTCCGAGCAGTACTTC. Protein sequence: CASSVGGLAGVSEQYF.

The V gene is TRBV5-3, the J gene TRBJ2-5; tentatively, D is TRBD1 (6 bases). TRBV5-3 is flagged as an ORF with uncertain function. The CDR3 totals 14 residues. The germline V and J ends were trimmed by 0 bases and 3 bases, with 9 bases remaining between them. The CDR3, as DNA: TGTGCCAGAAGCTTGGAAAACAGGGAAGAGACCCAGTACTTC. Its translation is CARSLENREETQYF.

This chain links TRBV28 with TRBJ1-4, with D possibly matching TRBD1 (5 bases). Per the germline V gene, CDR1 is MDHEN and CDR2 is SYDVKM. V was cut by 6 bases and J by 8 bases, with 13 bases left in between. The CDR3 extends over 13 amino acids. The CDR3: CASSPRTYEKLFF. The CDR3 DNA reads as TGTGCCAGCAGCCCCCGGACATACGAAAAACTGTTTTTT.

The chain joins TRBV27 to TRBJ2-3; 12 nucleotides align to TRBD2. Germline trimming cut 6 bases from V and 5 bases from J; bases unmatched to any gene: 9. Germline CDR1 MNHEY, CDR2 SMNVEV (reference sequence). The CDR3 spans 16 residues. The CDR3 reads CASRGPSGRGKDTQYF. CDR3 sequence (DNA): TGTGCCAGCAGGGGGCCTAGCGGGAGGGGCAAAGATACGCAGTATTTT.

This clone has only one observation. This sequence joins TRBV7-9 and TRBJ1-2; 8 bases align to TRBD1. Germline CDR1 SEHNR, CDR2 FQNEAQ (reference sequence). The CDR3 consists of 15 residues. Germline trimming cut 2 bases from V and 1 base from J; bases unmatched to any gene: 3. CDR3 coding DNA: TGTGCCAGCAGCTTAACACAGGGGGTTAACTATGGCTACACCTTC. Translation gives CASSLTQGVNYGYTF.

The CDR3, as DNA: TGCGCCAGCAGCCAAAAACGGACTAGCTCGTACAATGAGCAGTTCTTC. This translates into CASSQKRTSSYNEQFF. J is TRBJ2-1 and V is TRBV4-1; 8 bases match TRBD2. The V gene's germline CDR1 is MGHRA and CDR2 YSYEKL. This CDR3 region has 16 residues. V lost 2 bases and J lost 4; bases outside the gene matches: 7.

This chain uses TRBV5-6 with TRBJ2-3; tentatively, D is TRBD2 (6 bases). The CDR3 totals 15 residues. The V and J ends lost 3 bases and 5 bases respectively, with 16 bases between them. The germline V gene encodes CDR1 SGHDT and CDR2 YYEEEE. The CDR3 region has the DNA TGTGCCAGCAGCTACCTGGGGGGACGGGAAGATACGCAGTATTTT. As protein: CASSYLGGREDTQYF.

The V gene is TRBV6-5, the J gene TRBJ2-1, with TRBD2 identical over 7 bases. This CDR3 contains 14 residues. Per germline, CDR1 MNHEY and CDR2 SVGAGI. V lost 6 bases to trimming and J lost 6 bases; unmatched junction nucleotides: 8. CDR3 amino acids: CASSYFGRPNEQFF. Here the CDR3 DNA reads TGTGCCAGCAGCTATTTCGGGAGGCCCAATGAGCAGTTCTTC.

The J gene is TRBJ2-1, the V gene TRBV7-6; no definite D call. Germline V gene sequence: CDR1 SGHVS, CDR2 FNYEAQ. V was trimmed by 1 base and J by 2 bases, leaving 3 bases between them. CDR3 length equals 13 residues. For the CDR3, the DNA is TGTGCCAGCAGCTTAGGTACCTACAATGAGCAGTTCTTC. It translates to CASSLGTYNEQFF.

The gene calls are TRBV9 and TRBJ2-7; 11 bases agree with TRBD1. The ends lost 4 bases at V and 7 bases at J; junction bases unmatched: 4. This CDR3 is 13 amino acids long. Germline lookup yields CDR1 SGDLS and CDR2 YYNGEE. The chain's CDR3 is CASSRDRGSEQYF. As DNA, the CDR3 is TGTGCCAGCAGCCGGGACAGGGGGAGTGAGCAGTACTTC. Supplemented by reference TRBV9 and TRBJ2-7, the full variable domain reads DSGVTQTPKHLITATGQRVTLRCSPRSGDLSVYWYQQSLDQGLQFLIQYYNGEERAKGNILERFSAQQFPDLHSELNLSSLELGDSALYFCASSRDRGSEQYFGPGTRLTVT.

The chain recombines TRBV25-1 with TRBJ1-5; no firm D call. V was shortened by 4 bases and J by 0 bases, with 7 bases between the two germline ends. CDR3 length equals 14 residues. The germline V gene has CDR1 MGHDK and CDR2 SYGVNS. CDR3 sequence: CASSGQISNQPQHF. The CDR3 region has the DNA TGTGCCAGCAGTGGGCAGATTAGCAATCAGCCCCAGCATTTT.

The chain recombines TRBV29-1 with TRBJ2-1; TRBD2 matches 13 bases. Germline V CDR1 and CDR2: SQVTM, ANQGSEA. The junction had 8 bases not matched to a gene; V was cut back by 7 bases and J by 8 bases. The CDR3 length is 14 residues. The CDR3 protein is CSAVGTSGMYEQFF. The CDR3 DNA is TGCAGCGCTGTCGGGACTAGCGGGATGTATGAGCAGTTCTTC.